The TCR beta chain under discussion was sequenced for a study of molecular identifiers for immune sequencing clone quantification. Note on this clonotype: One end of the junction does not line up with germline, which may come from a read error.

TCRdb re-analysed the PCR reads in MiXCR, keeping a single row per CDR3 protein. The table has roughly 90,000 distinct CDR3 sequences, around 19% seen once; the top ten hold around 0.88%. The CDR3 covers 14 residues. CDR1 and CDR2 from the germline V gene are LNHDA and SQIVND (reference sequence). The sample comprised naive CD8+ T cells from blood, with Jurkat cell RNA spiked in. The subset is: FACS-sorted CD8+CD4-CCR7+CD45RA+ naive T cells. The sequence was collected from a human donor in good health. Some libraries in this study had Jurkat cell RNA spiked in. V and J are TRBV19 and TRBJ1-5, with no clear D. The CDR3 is CGSIGQTIFEPQHF. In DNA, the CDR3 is TGTGGCAGTATAGGGCAGACAATATTTGAGCCCCAACATTTT.